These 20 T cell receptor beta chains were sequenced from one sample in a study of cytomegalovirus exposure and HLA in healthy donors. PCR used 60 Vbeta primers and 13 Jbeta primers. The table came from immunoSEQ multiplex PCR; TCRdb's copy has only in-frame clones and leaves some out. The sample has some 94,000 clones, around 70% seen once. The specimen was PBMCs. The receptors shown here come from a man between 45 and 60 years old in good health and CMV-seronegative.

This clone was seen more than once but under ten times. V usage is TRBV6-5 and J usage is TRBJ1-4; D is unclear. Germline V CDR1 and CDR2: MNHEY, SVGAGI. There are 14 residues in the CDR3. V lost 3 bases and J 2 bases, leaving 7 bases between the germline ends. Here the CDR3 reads CASSYHRTNEKLFF. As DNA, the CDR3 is TGTGCCAGCAGTTATCACCGGACTAATGAAAAACTGTTTTTT.

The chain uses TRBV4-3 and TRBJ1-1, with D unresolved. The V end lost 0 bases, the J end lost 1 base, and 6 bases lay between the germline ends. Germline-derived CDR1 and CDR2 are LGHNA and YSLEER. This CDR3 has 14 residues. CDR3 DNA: TGCGCCAGCAGCCAAGACGTGTGGAACACTGAAGCTTTCTTT. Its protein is CASSQDVWNTEAFF.

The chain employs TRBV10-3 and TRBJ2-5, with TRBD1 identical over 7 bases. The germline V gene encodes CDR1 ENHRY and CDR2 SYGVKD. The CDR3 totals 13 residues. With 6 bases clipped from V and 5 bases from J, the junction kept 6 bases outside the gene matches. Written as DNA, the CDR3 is TGTGCCATCAGCAACAGGGGCCGCGAGACCCAGTACTTC. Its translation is CAISNRGRETQYF.

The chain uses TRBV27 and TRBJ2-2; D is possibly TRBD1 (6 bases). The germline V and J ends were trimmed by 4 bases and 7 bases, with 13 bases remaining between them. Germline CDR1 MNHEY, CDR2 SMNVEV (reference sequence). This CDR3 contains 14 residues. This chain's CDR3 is CASSSLGAIGELFF. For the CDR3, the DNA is TGTGCCAGCAGTTCGTTGGGGGCAATCGGGGAGCTGTTTTTT.

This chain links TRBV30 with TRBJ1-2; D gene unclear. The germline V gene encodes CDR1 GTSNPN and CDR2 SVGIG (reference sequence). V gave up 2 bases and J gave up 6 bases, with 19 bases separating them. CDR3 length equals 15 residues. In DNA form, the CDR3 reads TGTGCCTGGAGTCAGCTCCCGACCGCGGCGGATGGCTACACCTTC. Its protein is CAWSQLPTAADGYTF.

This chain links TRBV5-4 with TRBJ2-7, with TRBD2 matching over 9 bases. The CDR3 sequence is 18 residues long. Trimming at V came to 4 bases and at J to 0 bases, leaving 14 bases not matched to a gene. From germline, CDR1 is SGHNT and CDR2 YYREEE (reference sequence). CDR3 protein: CASSPGPPAGGRSYEQYF. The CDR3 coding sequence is TGTGCCAGCAGCCCTGGGCCCCCAGCGGGGGGACGCTCCTACGAGCAGTACTTC. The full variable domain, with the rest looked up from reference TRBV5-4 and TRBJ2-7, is ETGVTQSPTHLIKTRGQQVTLRCSSQSGHNTVSWYQQALGQGPQFIFQYYREEENGRGNFPPRFSGLQFPNYSSELNVNALELDDSALYLCASSPGPPAGGRSYEQYFGPGTRLTVT.

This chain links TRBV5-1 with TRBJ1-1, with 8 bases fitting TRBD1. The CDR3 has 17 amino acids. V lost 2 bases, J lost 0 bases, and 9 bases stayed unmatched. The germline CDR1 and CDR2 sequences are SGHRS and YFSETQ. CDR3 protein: CASSFGQGDYMNTEAFF. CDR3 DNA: TGCGCCAGCAGCTTCGGACAGGGAGATTACATGAACACTGAAGCTTTCTTT.

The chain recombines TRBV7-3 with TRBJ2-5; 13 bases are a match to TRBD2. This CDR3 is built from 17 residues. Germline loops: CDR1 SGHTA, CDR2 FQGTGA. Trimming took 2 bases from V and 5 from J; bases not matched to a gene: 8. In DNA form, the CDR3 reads TGTGCCAGCAGCTTACAGGGACTAGCGGGATGGGGGGAGACCCAGTACTTC. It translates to CASSLQGLAGWGETQYF.

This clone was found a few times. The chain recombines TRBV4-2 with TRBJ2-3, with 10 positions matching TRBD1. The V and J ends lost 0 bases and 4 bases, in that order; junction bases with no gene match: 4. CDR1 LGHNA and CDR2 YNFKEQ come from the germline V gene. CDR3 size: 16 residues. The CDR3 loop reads CASSQDLGQGADTQYF. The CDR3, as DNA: TGTGCCAGCAGCCAAGACCTCGGACAGGGGGCAGATACGCAGTATTTT.

DNA of the CDR3: TGTGCCTGGAGTGTACAGAGGGATTTACCCCTCCACTTT. Translating gives CAWSVQRDLPLHF. The J gene is TRBJ1-6, the V gene TRBV30; D gene ambiguous. The CDR3 covers 13 residues. Germline loops: CDR1 GTSNPN, CDR2 SVGIG (reference sequence). V lost 0 bases and J 12 bases, leaving 12 bases between the germline ends.

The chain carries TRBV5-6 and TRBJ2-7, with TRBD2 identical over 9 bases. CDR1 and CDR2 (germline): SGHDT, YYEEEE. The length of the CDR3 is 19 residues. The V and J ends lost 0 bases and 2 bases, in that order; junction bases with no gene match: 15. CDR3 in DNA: TGTGCCAGCAGCTTGGGGGTGTCTAGCGGGGCTCAACTTCCCTACGAGCAGTACTTC. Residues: CASSLGVSSGAQLPYEQYF.

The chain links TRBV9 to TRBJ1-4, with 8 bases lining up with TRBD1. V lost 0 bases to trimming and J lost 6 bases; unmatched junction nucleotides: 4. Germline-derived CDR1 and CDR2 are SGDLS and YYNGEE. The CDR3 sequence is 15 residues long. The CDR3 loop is CASSVAQGAHEKLFF. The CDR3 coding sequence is TGTGCCAGCAGCGTAGCCCAGGGGGCGCATGAAAAACTGTTTTTT.

The CDR3 spells CASSVRFWLAGTGELFF. The CDR3 DNA sequence: TGTGCCAGCAGTGTTAGGTTTTGGCTAGCGGGCACCGGGGAGCTGTTTTTT. The chain carries TRBV2 and TRBJ2-2; 8 nucleotides line up with TRBD2. This CDR3 is built from 17 residues. Germline CDR1 reads SNHLY; CDR2 reads FYNNEI. V was clipped by 4 bases and J by 4 bases; unmatched bases: 11.

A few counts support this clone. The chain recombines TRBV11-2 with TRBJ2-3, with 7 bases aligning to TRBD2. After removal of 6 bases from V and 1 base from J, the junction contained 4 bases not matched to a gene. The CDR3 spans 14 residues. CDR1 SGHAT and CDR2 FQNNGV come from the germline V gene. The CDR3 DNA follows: TGTGCCAGCAGTCGGGGGAGGGGCACAGATACGCAGTATTTT. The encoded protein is CASSRGRGTDTQYF.

The DNA of the CDR3 is TGTGCCAGCAGCCCGATCGGGGGGGAGGGGGACACCATATATTTT. This sequence encodes CASSPIGGEGDTIYF. The J gene is TRBJ1-3, the V gene TRBV7-3, with D perhaps TRBD1 (6 bases). The CDR3 contains 15 residues. V shed 5 bases and J shed 8 bases, with 19 bases lying between them. Germline assignment: CDR1 SGHTA and CDR2 FQGTGA.

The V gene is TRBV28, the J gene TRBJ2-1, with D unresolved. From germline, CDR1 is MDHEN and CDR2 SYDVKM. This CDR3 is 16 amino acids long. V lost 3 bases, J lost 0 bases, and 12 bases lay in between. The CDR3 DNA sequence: TGTGCCAGCAGTTTGGTGCGGTCGAGCTCCTACAATGAGCAGTTCTTC. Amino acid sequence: CASSLVRSSSYNEQFF.

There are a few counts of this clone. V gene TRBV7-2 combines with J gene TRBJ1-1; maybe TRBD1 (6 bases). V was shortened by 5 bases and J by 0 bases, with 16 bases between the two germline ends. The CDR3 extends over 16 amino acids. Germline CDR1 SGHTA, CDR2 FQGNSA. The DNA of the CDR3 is TGTGCCAGCAGCCTCAACCCCAGGGGCATGAACACTGAAGCTTTCTTT. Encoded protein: CASSLNPRGMNTEAFF.

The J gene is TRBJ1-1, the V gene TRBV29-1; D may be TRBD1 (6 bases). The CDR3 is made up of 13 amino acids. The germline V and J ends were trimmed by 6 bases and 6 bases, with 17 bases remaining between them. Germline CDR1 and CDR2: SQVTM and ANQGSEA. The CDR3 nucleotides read TGCAGCGTAATTCCACCGGGACAAGCTGAAGCTTTCTTT. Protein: CSVIPPGQAEAFF.

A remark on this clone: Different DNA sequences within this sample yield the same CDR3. DNA of the CDR3: TGCGCCAGCAGCCAGGGACTAGCGGGAGCCAATGAGCAGTTCTTC. Its protein product is CASSQGLAGANEQFF. The V and J genes are TRBV4-1 and TRBJ2-1; 14 bases are shared with TRBD2. V was clipped by 3 bases and J by 6 bases; unmatched bases: 1. Germline V CDR1 and CDR2: MGHRA, YSYEKL. The CDR3 covers 15 residues.

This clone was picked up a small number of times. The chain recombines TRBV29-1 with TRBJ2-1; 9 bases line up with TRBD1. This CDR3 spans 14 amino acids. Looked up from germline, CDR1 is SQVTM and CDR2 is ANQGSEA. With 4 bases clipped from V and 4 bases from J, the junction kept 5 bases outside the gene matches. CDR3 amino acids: CSVAGTGRYNEQFF. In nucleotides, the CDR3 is TGCAGCGTTGCCGGGACAGGGCGGTACAATGAGCAGTTCTTC.